These 3 T cell receptor beta chains came from one sample sequenced in a study of T cell repertoires in cytomegalovirus infection. In TCRdb, the reads were re-called with MiXCR into one record per CDR3 protein. The sample has around 210,000 distinct CDR3 sequences, 6.5% seen once. Sequenced material: PBMCs. These receptors all come from a human donor in good health (CMV status not recorded). Some clones in this sample may be carry-over from other donors' samples.

The table lists this clonotype with many counts. The chain carries TRBV7-2 and TRBJ1-1; a possible D gene is TRBD1 (6 bases). This CDR3 region has 12 residues. Trimming removed 5 bases from V and 11 bases from J, with 15 bases in between. Germline CDR1 and CDR2: SGHTA and FQGNSA. The CDR3 DNA reads TGTGCCAGCAGCGAAGACAGGTATGGGGCTTTCTTT. It is translated as CASSEDRYGAFF.

The table lists this clonotype with many counts. The chain uses TRBV2 and TRBJ2-2; D ambiguous. Trimming left V 5 bases short and J 0 bases short, with 10 bases between. The CDR3 loop spans 15 amino acids. Germline values: CDR1 SNHLY, CDR2 FYNNEI. The CDR3 region is CASSNQLTNTGELFF. The DNA of the CDR3 is TGTGCCAGCAGTAATCAACTGACGAACACCGGGGAGCTGTTTTTT.

The rearrangement joins TRBV14 to TRBJ1-2; D is undetermined. The germline V and J ends were trimmed by 2 bases and 2 bases, with 6 bases remaining between them. CDR1 and CDR2 from the germline V gene are SGHDN and FVKESK. CDR3 size: 13 residues. CDR3 region: CASSQSLNYGYTF. CDR3 nucleotides: TGTGCCAGCAGCCAAAGCTTAAACTATGGCTACACCTTC.